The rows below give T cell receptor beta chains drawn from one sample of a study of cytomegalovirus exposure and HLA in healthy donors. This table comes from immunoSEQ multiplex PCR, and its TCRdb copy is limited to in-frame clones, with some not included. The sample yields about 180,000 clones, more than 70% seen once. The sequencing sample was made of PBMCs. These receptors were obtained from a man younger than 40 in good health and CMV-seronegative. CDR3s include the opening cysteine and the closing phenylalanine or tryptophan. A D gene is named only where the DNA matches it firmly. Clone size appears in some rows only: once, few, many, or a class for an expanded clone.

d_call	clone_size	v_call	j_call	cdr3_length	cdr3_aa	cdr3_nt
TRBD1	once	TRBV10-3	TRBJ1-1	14	CAISRTGQNTEAFF	TGTGCCATCAGTCGGACAGGGCAGAACACTGAAGCTTTCTTT
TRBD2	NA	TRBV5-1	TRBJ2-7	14	CASSLSGRDGLQCF	TGCGCCAGCAGCCTTAGCGGGAGAGACGGACTGCAGTGCTTC
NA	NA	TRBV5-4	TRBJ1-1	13	CASFPWGETEAFF	TGTGCCAGCTTCCCCTGGGGGGAAACTGAAGCTTTCTTT
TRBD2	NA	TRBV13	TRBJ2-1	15	CASSLGSGNYNEQFF	TGTGCCAGCAGCTTAGGTAGCGGGAATTACAATGAGCAGTTCTTC
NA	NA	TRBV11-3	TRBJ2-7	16	CASSPRTKETPYEQYF	TGTGCCAGCAGTCCGAGAACCAAGGAGACCCCCTACGAGCAGTACTTC
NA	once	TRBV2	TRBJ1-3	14	CASRETGSGNTIYF	TGTGCCAGCAGGGAGACAGGCTCTGGAAACACCATATATTTT
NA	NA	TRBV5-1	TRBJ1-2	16	CASSSLQGLTNYGYTF	TGCGCCAGCAGCTCGCTACAGGGCCTAACCAACTATGGCTACACCTTC
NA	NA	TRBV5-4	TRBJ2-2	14	CASSQDRNTGELFF	TGTGCCAGCAGCCAAGACAGGAACACCGGGGAGCTGTTTTTT
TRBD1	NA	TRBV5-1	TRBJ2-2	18	CASSLGQGNYANTGELFF	TGCGCCAGCAGCCTAGGACAGGGGAATTACGCGAACACCGGGGAGCTGTTTTTT
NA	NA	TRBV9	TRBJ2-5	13	CASSRRQAETQYF	TGTGCCAGCAGCCGCCGACAGGCGGAGACCCAGTACTTC
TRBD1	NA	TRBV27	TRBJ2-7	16	CASTSFPDRSRGEQYF	TGTGCCAGCACATCGTTCCCGGACAGGTCGAGGGGCGAGCAGTACTTC
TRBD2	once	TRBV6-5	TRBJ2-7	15	CASSYGWREIYEQYF	TGTGCCAGCAGTTACGGGTGGCGGGAGATATACGAGCAGTACTTC
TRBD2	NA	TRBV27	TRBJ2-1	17	CASSLSYVSGLEDEQFF	TGTGCCAGCAGTTTATCGTATGTTAGCGGGTTAGAGGATGAGCAGTTCTTC
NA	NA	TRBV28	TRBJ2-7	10	CATSSYEQYF	TGTGCCACTAGCTCCTACGAGCAGTACTTC
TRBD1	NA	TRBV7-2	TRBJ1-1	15	CATRDRQFMNTEAFF	TGTGCCACCCGGGACAGACAGTTCATGAACACTGAAGCTTTCTTT
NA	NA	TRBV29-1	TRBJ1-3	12	CSVTYSGNTIYF	TGCAGCGTTACATACTCTGGAAACACCATATATTTT
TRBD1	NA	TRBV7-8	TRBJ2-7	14	CASSLGQGVYEQYF	TGTGCCAGCAGCTTAGGACAGGGGGTTTACGAGCAGTACTTC
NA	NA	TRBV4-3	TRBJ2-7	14	CASSQGFGSYEQYF	TGCGCCAGCAGCCAAGGCTTCGGTTCCTACGAGCAGTACTTC
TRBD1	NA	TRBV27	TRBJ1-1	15	CASSRARGLGTEAFF	TGTGCCAGCAGTCGGGCGAGGGGGCTGGGCACTGAAGCTTTCTTT
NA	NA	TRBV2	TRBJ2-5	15	CASSEAPAGDETQYF	TGTGCCAGCAGTGAGGCCCCCGCAGGTGATGAGACCCAGTACTTC
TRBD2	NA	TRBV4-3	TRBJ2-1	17	CASSRDLASGAYNEQFF	TGCGCCAGCAGCCGAGATCTTGCTAGCGGAGCCTACAATGAGCAGTTCTTC
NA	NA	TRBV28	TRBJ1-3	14	CARVDRPSGNTIYF	TGTGCCAGAGTAGACAGACCCTCTGGAAACACCATATATTTT
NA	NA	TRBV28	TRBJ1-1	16	CASSLFAMGQNTEAFF	TGTGCCAGCAGTTTATTCGCGATGGGGCAGAACACTGAAGCTTTCTTT
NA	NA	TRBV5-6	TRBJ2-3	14	CASRGGFFTDTQYF	TGTGCCAGCAGGGGGGGTTTCTTCACAGATACGCAGTATTTT
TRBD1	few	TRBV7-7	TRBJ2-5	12	CASSRQGQAQYF	TGTGCTAGCAGCAGACAGGGGCAGGCCCAGTACTTC
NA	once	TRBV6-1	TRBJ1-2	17	CASSEAGSDRGWEGYTF	TGTGCCAGCAGTGAAGCTGGTTCCGACCGGGGATGGGAAGGCTACACCTTC
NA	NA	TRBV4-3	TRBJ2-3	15	CASSQVYGSSDTQYF	TGCGCCAGCAGCCAAGTCTACGGGAGTTCAGATACGCAGTATTTT
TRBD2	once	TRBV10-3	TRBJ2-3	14	CATRSRGVGDTQYF	TGTGCCACCCGGTCGCGGGGGGTAGGAGATACGCAGTATTTT
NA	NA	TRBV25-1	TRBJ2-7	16	CASSDSGEGLWNEQYF	TGTGCCAGCAGTGATTCAGGGGAGGGATTGTGGAACGAGCAGTACTTC
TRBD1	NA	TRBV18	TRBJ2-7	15	CASSPGQGPVYEQYF	TGTGCCAGCTCACCGGGACAGGGGCCGGTCTACGAGCAGTACTTC
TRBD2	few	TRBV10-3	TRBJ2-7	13	CAITTSGGAEQYF	TGTGCCATCACCACTTCGGGGGGGGCCGAGCAGTACTTC
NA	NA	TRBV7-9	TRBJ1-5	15	CSSSSNNGGGQPQHF	TGTTCCAGCAGCTCCAATAATGGGGGAGGCCAGCCCCAGCATTTT
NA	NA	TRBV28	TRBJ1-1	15	CASSLSGSRNTEAFF	TGTGCCAGCAGTTTAAGCGGCAGCAGGAACACTGAAGCTTTCTTT
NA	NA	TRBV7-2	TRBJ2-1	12	CASSLVVYEQFF	TGTGCCAGCAGCTTAGTCGTCTATGAGCAGTTCTTC
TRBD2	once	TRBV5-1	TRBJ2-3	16	CASSLAPSGSTDTQYF	TGCGCCAGCAGCTTGGCCCCTAGCGGAAGCACAGATACGCAGTATTTT